Listed here are 11 T cell receptor beta chains from one sample, sequenced in a study of blood T cells in healthy people across ages. A sample-barcoded 5' primer and a J-beta primer mix were used in a second PCR of roughly 6 to 11 cycles. TCRdb reanalysed the 5' RACE reads using MiXCR and keeps one entry per CDR3 protein. The table records some 1.4 million distinct CDR3 sequences, approximately 38% of them present only once. Material: blood. Source of these receptors: a woman aged 18-30 years in good health.

This rearrangement joins TRBV6-5 to TRBJ2-1; 8 bases agree with TRBD1. J was trimmed by 2 bases and V by 1 base; bases with no gene match: 4. Germline V gene lookup returns CDR1 MNHEY and CDR2 SVGAGI. The CDR3 consists of 16 residues. This CDR3 reads CASSYYGQGAYNEQFF. For the CDR3, the DNA is TGTGCCAGCAGTTACTACGGACAGGGAGCCTACAATGAGCAGTTCTTC.

This chain joins TRBV6-6 and TRBJ2-4; D is ambiguous. V was shortened by 6 bases and J by 0 bases, with 9 bases between the two germline ends. Looked up from germline, CDR1 is MNHNY and CDR2 is SVGAGI (reference sequence). The CDR3 runs 14 residues. The CDR3 loop reads CASREQLAKNIQYF. CDR3 coding DNA: TGTGCCAGCAGAGAACAGCTAGCCAAAAACATTCAGTACTTC.

This clonotype has a handful of counts. The chain joins TRBV4-1 to TRBJ2-5, with unresolved D. The end of the DNA is better explained by TRBJ2-7, so the J call may be wrong. Germline loops: CDR1 MGHRA, CDR2 YSYEKL. CDR3 length equals 14 residues. The CDR3 spells CASSASTYLNEQYF. The CDR3 DNA reads TGCGCCAGCAGCGCGTCTACTTATCTGAACGAGCAGTACTTC.

This chain uses TRBV20-1 with TRBJ2-7; tentative D call: TRBD1 (6 bases). CDR3 length equals 13 residues. From germline, CDR1 is DFQATT and CDR2 SNEGSKA (reference sequence). Trimming removed 5 bases from V and 5 bases from J, with 16 bases in between. CDR3 nucleotide sequence: TGCAGTGCTGACAGGAACATTGAGGACGAGCAGTACTTC. This gives the protein CSADRNIEDEQYF.

V is TRBV7-6 and J is TRBJ1-2, with TRBD1 matching 7 bases. Germline V gene sequence: CDR1 SGHVS, CDR2 FNYEAQ. V trimming: 5 bases; J trimming: 4 bases; junction bases outside the gene matches: 10. This CDR3 comprises 15 residues. The CDR3 sequence is CASSPTDRVTYGYTF. The CDR3 DNA reads as TGTGCCAGCAGCCCGACCGACAGGGTGACCTATGGCTACACCTTC.

The chain is built from TRBV21-1 and TRBJ2-7. TRBV21-1 is designated a pseudogene. The CDR3 length is 14 residues. The CDR3 nucleotides are TGTGCCAGCAGCAAAGGTCCAGCGAACTACGAGCAGTACTTC. This encodes CASSKGPANYEQYF.

In regard to this clonotype: A much more abundant neighbour one base away suggests this may be a read error. This chain joins TRBV6-2 or TRBV6-3 and TRBJ2-6; no reliable D call. Trimming pared 6 bases from V and 0 bases from J, leaving 12 bases between. The V gene's germline CDR1 is MNHEY and CDR2 SVGEGT. The CDR3 sequence is 16 residues long. CDR3 nucleotide sequence: TGTGCCAGCAGGGGGTCTTATGCCTCTGGGGCCAACGTCCTGACTTTC. It yields the protein CASRGSYASGANVLTF.

CDR3 nucleotide sequence: TGTGCCAGCAGCCAAGCCGGGACAGGGTCCTACAATGAGCAGTTCTTC. Translated: CASSQAGTGSYNEQFF. The gene calls are TRBV5-5 and TRBJ2-1, with TRBD1 matching 9 bases. CDR1 and CDR2 from the germline V gene are SGHKS and YYEKEE (reference sequence). The CDR3 consists of 16 residues. V was clipped by 4 bases and J by 1 base; unmatched bases: 6.

This clonotype has more than one count but fewer than ten. The chain's CDR3 is CASSQERVNTEAFF. CDR3 DNA: TGTGCCAGCAGCCAAGAAAGGGTTAACACTGAAGCTTTCTTT. The rearrangement links TRBV4-2 to TRBJ1-1; D is unclear. The V gene's germline CDR1 is LGHNA and CDR2 YNFKEQ. Between the trimmed V and J ends, which lost 0 bases and 2 bases, there was a span of 7 bases. The CDR3 totals 14 residues.

Only a few counts were recorded for this clonotype. The V call is TRBV12-3 or TRBV12-4, the J call TRBJ1-2; 9 bases line up with TRBD1. The CDR3 has 17 amino acids. Losses at the gene ends were 4 bases for V and 4 bases for J; bases not matched to a gene: 13. CDR3 nucleotides: TGTGCCAGCAGTTCCGAGGGGGGACAGGGTTTGGTCTATGGCTACACCTTC. Translation gives CASSSEGGQGLVYGYTF.

The rearrangement links TRBV7-9 to TRBJ1-6, with D uncertain. This CDR3 has 16 residues. Germline-derived CDR1 and CDR2 are SEHNR and FQNEAQ (reference sequence). V was clipped by 9 bases and J by 0 bases, with 15 bases between them. CDR3 amino acids: CASNRAQSSYNSPLHF. CDR3 coding DNA: TGTGCCAGTAATAGAGCACAGAGCTCCTATAATTCACCCCTCCACTTT.